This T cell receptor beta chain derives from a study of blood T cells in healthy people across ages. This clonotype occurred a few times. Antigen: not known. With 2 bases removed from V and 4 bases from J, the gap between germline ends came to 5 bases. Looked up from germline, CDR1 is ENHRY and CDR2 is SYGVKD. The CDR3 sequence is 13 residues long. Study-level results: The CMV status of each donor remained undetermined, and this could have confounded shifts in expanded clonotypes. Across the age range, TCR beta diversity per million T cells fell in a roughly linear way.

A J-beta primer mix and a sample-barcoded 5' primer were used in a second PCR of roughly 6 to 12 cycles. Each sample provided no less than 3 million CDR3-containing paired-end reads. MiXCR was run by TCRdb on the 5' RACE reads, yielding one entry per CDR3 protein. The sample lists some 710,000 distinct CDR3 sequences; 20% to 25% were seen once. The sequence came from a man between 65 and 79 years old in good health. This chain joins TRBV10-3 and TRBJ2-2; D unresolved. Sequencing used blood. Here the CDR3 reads CAISEGVTGELFF. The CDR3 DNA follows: TGTGCCATCAGTGAGGGCGTCACCGGGGAGCTGTTTTTT.